This passage covers 11 T cell receptor beta chains from one sample sequenced in a study of control samples from healthy donors and cancer patients. Some clones are missing from TCRdb's copy, which holds only in-frame ones; the method was immunoSEQ multiplex PCR. Here the sample spans 150,000 to 200,000 clones, around 90% being singletons. What was sequenced was blood. The origin of the receptors is a young man in good health.

V usage is TRBV3-1 (or the pseudogene TRBV3-2) and J usage is TRBJ2-7; 9 bases are a match to TRBD2. V gave up 1 base and J gave up 3 bases; unmatched junction bases: 10. CDR1 is LGHDT, CDR2 YNNKEL, per germline (reference sequence). This CDR3 spans 17 amino acids. In DNA form, the CDR3 reads TGTGCCAGCAGCCAAGGGGGTCATGCGGGAGGGTTCTACGAGCAGTACTTC. It is translated as CASSQGGHAGGFYEQYF.

J is TRBJ1-2 and V is TRBV29-1; 7 bases are a match to TRBD1. With 4 bases clipped from V and 4 bases from J, the junction kept 15 bases outside the gene matches. The germline CDR1 and CDR2 sequences are SQVTM and ANQGSEA. The CDR3 has 16 amino acids. CDR3: CSVGKSSRDSFYGYTF. CDR3 sequence (DNA): TGCAGCGTTGGAAAAAGTAGCCGGGACAGCTTCTATGGCTACACCTTC.

Here the CDR3 reads CASSKRTRGSYEQYF. As DNA, the CDR3 is TGTGCCAGCAGCAAGCGGACTAGGGGGTCCTACGAGCAGTACTTC. This rearrangement joins TRBV7-8 to TRBJ2-7; a weak D match, TRBD2 (7 bases). Germline V CDR1 and CDR2: SGHVS, FQNEAQ. Deletions cut 5 bases from V and 1 base from J, with 15 bases between. The CDR3 extends over 15 amino acids.

A remark on this clone: One end of the junction does not line up with germline, which may come from a read error. The chain uses TRBV2 and TRBJ2-7; 8 nucleotides line up with TRBD1. CDR1 and CDR2 from the germline V gene are SNHLY and FYNNEI. This CDR3 contains 16 residues. CDR3 coding DNA: TGTGTCAGCAGTGAAAGCCGGACAGGGAGGCTTGACGAGCAGTACTTC. It translates to CVSSESRTGRLDEQYF.

This chain links TRBV7-9 with TRBJ2-7, with D perhaps matching TRBD2 (7 bases). The CDR3 sequence is 15 residues long. V was pared by 3 bases and J by 6 bases, with 18 bases between. Germline CDR1 and CDR2: SEHNR and FQNEAQ (reference sequence). CDR3 amino acids: CASSLGGHPLGEQYF. CDR3 DNA: TGTGCCAGCAGCTTGGGGGGGCACCCATTGGGCGAGCAGTACTTC.

The CDR3 region has the DNA TGTGCCAGCAGCTCCTGGGCCTCCTACGAGCAGTACTTC. Encoded protein: CASSSWASYEQYF. This chain joins TRBV7-9 and TRBJ2-7; D not resolved. The germline CDR1 and CDR2 sequences are SEHNR and FQNEAQ (reference sequence). V dropped 4 bases and J dropped 0 bases, with 7 bases sitting between them. This CDR3 is built from 13 residues.

The chain has TRBV7-9 and TRBJ2-5; the D gene is possibly TRBD2 (5 bases). This CDR3 comprises 16 residues. Germline V gene sequence: CDR1 SEHNR, CDR2 FQNEAQ (reference sequence). V was cut by 2 bases and J by 4 bases, with 17 bases left in between. DNA for the CDR3: TGTGCCAGCAGCTTACGCGGGCCGGGGTTGGGAGAGACCCAGTACTTC. This encodes CASSLRGPGLGETQYF.

This chain joins TRBV28 and TRBJ1-1; D is unresolved. The V gene lost 3 bases and the J gene lost 1 base, with 9 bases spanning the gap. Germline V gene data show CDR1 as MDHEN and CDR2 as SYDVKM. This CDR3 is 14 amino acids long. Written as DNA, the CDR3 is TGTGCCAGCAGTTTCGGAAGTTGGAACACTGAAGCTTTCTTT. This sequence encodes CASSFGSWNTEAFF.

The chain carries TRBV3-1 (or the pseudogene TRBV3-2) and TRBJ2-7; 15 bases map to TRBD2. The ends lost 4 bases at V and 5 bases at J; junction bases unmatched: 9. CDR1 is LGHDT, CDR2 YNNKEL, per germline (reference sequence). This CDR3 is 17 amino acids long. The CDR3 DNA sequence: TGTGCCAGCAGCCTTGCTACCGGGACTAGCGGGGGGAACGAGCAGTACTTC. Encoded protein: CASSLATGTSGGNEQYF.

This clone was counted only a few times. V usage is TRBV29-1 and J usage is TRBJ1-1; TRBD1 might be the D (5 bases). The V end lost 0 bases, the J end lost 3 bases, and 17 bases lay between the germline ends. This CDR3 has 16 amino acids. Germline assignment: CDR1 SQVTM and CDR2 ANQGSEA. This CDR3 is CSVEDGTAFMYTEAFF. The CDR3, as DNA: TGCAGCGTTGAAGATGGGACGGCCTTTATGTACACTGAAGCTTTCTTT. The variable domain in full, with the rest retrieved from reference TRBV29-1 and TRBJ1-1, is SAVISQKPSRDICQRGTSLTIQCQVDSQVTMMFWYRQQPGQSLTLIATANQGSEATYESGFVIDKFPISRPNLTFSTLTVSNMSPEDSSIYLCSVEDGTAFMYTEAFFGQGTRLTVV.

V is TRBV2 and J is TRBJ1-2, with D unresolved. Germline CDR1 is SNHLY and CDR2 is FYNNEI. The CDR3 runs to 13 residues. Between the trimmed V and J ends, which lost 2 bases and 0 bases, there was a span of 4 bases. The CDR3 DNA sequence: TGTGCCAGCAGTGAAATAGCTAACTATGGCTACACCTTC. It yields the protein CASSEIANYGYTF.